This note documents a single TCR beta chain sequence. This clonotype was seen at least ten times. Its binding antigen is unknown. It has no much larger one-base neighbor in the sample; base qualities were not kept. This specimen comes from a study of identical twins listed by TCRdb under 2016. About the investigation overall: To test whether fetal clonotypes persist, the study used deep sequencing on TCR alpha and beta repertoires from monozygotic twins, unrelated adults of various ages, and cord blood. To rule out contamination, the twin experiments were replicated at different times with different library preparation protocols. Results the study describes overall, beyond this receptor: Because the same donors could not be followed over many years, the conclusions relied on cross-sectional statistical analysis. Recombination models systematically underestimated out-of-frame TCR alpha sharing in monozygotic twins but agreed with sharing between unrelated individuals. Compared with coincidental sharing between unrelated individuals, out-of-frame TCR alpha sequences shared between twins showed an excess of sequences with low generation probability. Fewer insertions were carried by abundant cord blood beta clonotypes; a weaker similar trend was observed in young adult naive repertoires, while no such trend was observed in memory repertoires. In beta out-of-frame sequences, excess twin sharing was weaker, because having fewer shared sequences lowered the signal-to-noise ratio. Invariant T cells such as MAIT and iNKT could partly confound zero-insertion analyses, though diverse VJ usage argued against this for most clonotypes.

The cysteine opens and the phenylalanine closes a CDR3 of 16 amino acids. Only CDR3 DNA remains: 48 bases, in frame from the first base. CDR1 and CDR2 were assigned from the germline V gene as SGHVS and FQNEAQ. Trimming takes 4 bases off V and 1 base off J; junction bases not matched to a gene: 7. Library preparation was by 5' RACE. Sequencing took place on an Illumina HiSeq 2000. Template switching introduced a universal primer binding site; the final cDNA contained a unique molecular identifier, enabling accurate counting of TCR cDNA molecules. Specific primers in the conserved constant-segment region were used to synthesize first-strand cDNA for TCR alpha and beta chains. To control for contamination, every cDNA library was double barcoded, receiving both a SMART-Mk sample barcode and Illumina barcodes. TruSeq adapter sequences along with Illumina sample barcodes were introduced in two successive PCR steps. The TCR alpha and beta cDNA libraries were sequenced on the Illumina HiSeq platform using custom primers. The study's own analysis went as follows. MiGEC processed the raw reads to extract unique molecular identifiers, while MiXCR was used to determine the CDR3 positions. Recombination models were inferred per individual with the repgenHMM and IGoR tools using an EM algorithm. Shared clonotype analysis was performed with the tcR package in R, normalizing sharing by the product of cloneset sizes. To study raw recombination without the effects of thymic and clonal selection, out-of-frame nonproductive sequences were analyzed. The raw public data were reprocessed by TCRdb itself: fastp quality trimming at Q25, MiXCR clonotype calling, in-frame beta chains only. Every entry covers one CDR3 protein and lists the most common genes and DNA from its rows. It is TCRdb's table, rather than the study itself, that gives the V and J calls and clone size. For this sample there are nearly 650,000 distinct CDR3 sequences; roughly 7.2% appear just once. The ten largest clones add up to roughly 1.5% of the sample.

Every donor in the study was a healthy Caucasian. The twin cohort consisted of three pairs of female monozygotic twins, all aged about 18 to 29 years. Peripheral blood mononuclear cells were used as the source from which RNA for TCR libraries was isolated. In addition, the sample was reused for a study of yellow fever vaccine responses in identical twins. According to the second study: According to the authors, in identical twins the way T cells responded to vaccination appeared partly convergent and partly personalized. The study precisely tracked vaccine-responding T cell clones in identical twins.

The chain links TRBV7-8 with TRBJ2-3; TRBD2 agrees with 8 junctional bases. The sequence came from a woman younger than 30 in good health. Sequencing was done on a sample of PBMCs. The base sequence is TGTGCCAGCAGCTCCGCCTTGACTAGCGGCACAGATACGCAGTATTTT. This gives the protein CASSSALTSGTDTQYF. Beyond the CDR3, the reference TRBV7-8 and TRBJ2-3 genes provide the residues; the full variable domain reads: GAGVSQSPRYKVAKRGQDVALRCDPISGHVSLFWYQQALGQGPEFLTYFQNEAQLDKSGLPSDRFFAERPEGSVSTLKIQRTQQEDSAVYLCASSSALTSGTDTQYFGPGTRLTVL.